These 15 T cell receptor beta chains share one sample of origin, sequenced in a study of CXCR3-negative and CXCR3-positive naive CD8 T cells. Study outcomes and limitations: For CXCR3-positive naive cells, TRB CDR3s were more hydrophobic than those of CXCR3-negative naive cells.

These TCRs are of unknown antigen specificity. Through 5' RACE with UMI labels, the TRB cDNA libraries were prepared. TCRdb reprocessed the 5' RACE reads and stores each CDR3 protein as one record, lacking DNA. The sample's table shows just under 90,000 distinct CDR3 sequences. Sequencing input: naive CXCR3+ CD8+ T cells from blood. The subset is: CD45RO-CCR7+CD27+CD95- naive CD8+ T cells expressing CXCR3 (TNR3+). The receptors originated from a human donor in good health. Some clones in this sample may be carry-over from other donors' samples.

The genes are TRBV15 and TRBJ2-2; no DNA is available, so the TRBD2 call from TCRdb remains unchecked. CDR3 length: 15 residues. Germline lookup yields CDR1 LNHNV and CDR2 YYDKDF (reference sequence). The CDR3 region is CATGLTSGNTGELFF.

The chain carries TRBV7-9 and TRBJ1-2; absent DNA, TCRdb's TRBD1 call cannot be checked. The CDR3 loop spans 15 amino acids. The V gene's germline CDR1 is SEHNR and CDR2 FQNEAQ (reference sequence). This chain's CDR3 is CASSFGTGPIYGYTF.

The gene calls are TRBV5-1 and TRBJ2-7; TCRdb's D call of TRBD2 is untestable without DNA. This CDR3 spans 15 amino acids. Germline loops: CDR1 SGHRS, CDR2 YFSETQ. The CDR3 region is CASSLRAAGAYEQYF.

The chain recombines TRBV11-3 with TRBJ2-7; as DNA is missing, the TRBD2 call by TCRdb cannot be tested. Germline V lookup: CDR1 SGHNT, CDR2 YENEEA. The CDR3 length is 16 residues. CDR3 region: CASSPEEGPGDYEQYF.

The V gene is TRBV29-1, the J gene TRBJ2-7. CDR1 SQVTM and CDR2 ANQGSEA come from the germline V gene. The CDR3 contains 11 residues. The CDR3 loop reads CSPRGPYEQYF.

The V gene is TRBV28, the J gene TRBJ2-7; lacking DNA, the TRBD1 call made by TCRdb goes unchecked. The CDR3 extends over 15 amino acids. Germline values: CDR1 MDHEN, CDR2 SYDVKM. The chain's CDR3 is CASSFITGIGYEQYF.

The gene calls are TRBV10-3 and TRBJ2-2; TCRdb returns TRBD1, unconfirmable since there is no DNA. The CDR3 runs 16 residues. The germline V gene encodes CDR1 ENHRY and CDR2 SYGVKD. CDR3 sequence: CAISVEQGGNTGELFF.

This CDR3 reads CSASKRDLEQYF. V gene TRBV20-1 combines with J gene TRBJ2-3; the TCRdb D gene call, TRBD2, has no DNA to confirm it. CDR1 is DFQATT and CDR2 is SNEGSKA in the germline V gene (reference sequence). This CDR3 is built from 12 residues.

The rearrangement joins TRBV10-3 to TRBJ2-2. From germline, CDR1 is ENHRY and CDR2 SYGVKD. The CDR3 is made up of 13 amino acids. The CDR3 reads CTISDWSTGELFF.

V and J are TRBV6-1 and TRBJ2-5; as DNA is missing, the TRBD1 call by TCRdb cannot be tested. The germline V gene has CDR1 MNHNS and CDR2 SASEGT. CDR3 length: 17 amino acids. The CDR3 protein is CASSDFRGGRWQETQYF.

The CDR3: CASSSGQNTGELFF. This chain links TRBV5-1 with TRBJ2-2; TCRdb proposes TRBD1, but this gene call is untestable without DNA. This CDR3 has 14 amino acids. The germline CDR1 and CDR2 sequences are SGHRS and YFSETQ.

This chain links TRBV5-1 with TRBJ1-1; TCRdb outputs TRBD1, but without DNA this stays unchecked. The CDR3 length is 14 residues. Germline assignment: CDR1 SGHRS and CDR2 YFSETQ. CDR3 sequence: CASSLQGGGTEAFF.

The chain recombines TRBV7-9 with TRBJ2-7; TCRdb selects TRBD2, and the lack of DNA leaves this call unchecked. Germline CDR1 and CDR2: SEHNR and FQNEAQ (reference sequence). The CDR3 totals 14 residues. The CDR3 protein is CASSEIGRAAEQYF. The variable domain in full, completed from reference TRBV7-9 and TRBJ2-7, reads DTGVSQNPRHKITKRGQNVTFRCDPISEHNRLYWYRQTLGQGPEFLTYFQNEAQLEKSRLLSDRFSAERPKGSFSTLEIQRTEQGDSAMYLCASSEIGRAAEQYFGPGTRLTVT.

This chain connects TRBV11-2 to TRBJ2-7. The germline gives CDR1 SGHAT, CDR2 FQNNGV. This CDR3 region has 15 residues. The CDR3 region is CASSLEFVASYEQYF.

V is TRBV2 and J is TRBJ2-4; lacking DNA, the TRBD1 call made by TCRdb goes unchecked. Looked up from germline, CDR1 is SNHLY and CDR2 is FYNNEI. The CDR3 loop spans 13 amino acids. The CDR3 sequence: CATGQGMDDIQYF. Combining the CDR3 with reference TRBV2 and TRBJ2-4 gives the whole variable domain EPEVTQTPSHQVTQMGQEVILRCVPISNHLYFYWYRQILGQKVEFLVSFYNNEISEKSEIFDDQFSVERPDGSNFTLKIRSTKLEDSAMYFCATGQGMDDIQYFGAGTRLSVL.